The 24 T cell receptor beta chains listed next were all sequenced from one sample in a study of T cell repertoires in ileal Crohn's disease. The time point denotes: neoterminal ileum biopsy at postoperative endoscopy, about 6 months after surgery. This table comes from immunoSEQ multiplex PCR, and its TCRdb copy is limited to in-frame clones, with some not included. The sample holds roughly 62,000 clones, about 88% seen once. The sample comprised ileal tissue. These receptors all stem from an adult with Crohn's disease.

This chain uses TRBV11-2 with TRBJ1-5; 9 nucleotides agree with TRBD1. V trimming: 1 base; J trimming: 5 bases; junction bases outside the gene matches: 3. The CDR3 is made up of 15 amino acids. Germline CDR1 reads SGHAT; CDR2 reads FQNNGV. The CDR3 nucleotides are TGTGCCAGCAGCTTAGGCACAGGGGGCGATCAGCCCCAGCATTTT. Translated: CASSLGTGGDQPQHF.

The rearrangement links TRBV28 to TRBJ1-5; D might be TRBD1 (5 bases). The CDR3 extends over 14 amino acids. The V end was cut by 8 bases, the J end by 4 bases, with 15 bases between. Germline V lookup: CDR1 MDHEN, CDR2 SYDVKM. The CDR3 spells CASQSGMGNQPQHF. The CDR3 DNA follows: TGTGCCAGCCAGTCAGGGATGGGAAATCAGCCCCAGCATTTT. The full variable domain, in which reference TRBV28 and TRBJ1-5 provide the parts outside the CDR3, is DVKVTQSSRYLVKRTGEKVFLECVQDMDHENMFWYRQDPGLGLRLIYFSYDVKMKEKGDIPEGYSVSREKKERFSLILESASTNQTSMYLCASQSGMGNQPQHFGDGTRLSIL.

This chain connects TRBV5-1 to TRBJ1-1; tentatively, D is TRBD1 (5 bases). V was clipped by 5 bases and J by 5 bases, with 13 bases between them. The length of the CDR3 is 13 residues. Germline CDR1 SGHRS, CDR2 YFSETQ. This CDR3 is CASRTAGRTEAFF. CDR3 nucleotides: TGCGCCAGCAGGACTGCGGGGCGAACTGAAGCTTTCTTT.

This rearrangement joins TRBV5-1 to TRBJ1-1; D is unresolved. CDR1 and CDR2 (germline): SGHRS, YFSETQ. V gave up 0 bases and J gave up 0 bases, with 12 bases separating them. The CDR3 is 16 residues long. CDR3 residues: CASSLGQALMNTEAFF. The DNA of the CDR3 is TGCGCCAGCAGCTTGGGGCAGGCACTGATGAACACTGAAGCTTTCTTT.

CDR3 bases: TGTGCCAGCTCACCTCAACAGGAGCAGCCCCAGCATTTT. It codes for CASSPQQEQPQHF. This rearrangement joins TRBV18 to TRBJ1-5; perhaps TRBD1 as D (5 bases). The germline V gene has CDR1 KGHSH and CDR2 LQKENI. The length of the CDR3 is 13 residues. V gave up 3 bases and J gave up 7 bases, with 10 bases separating them.

This clone appeared once. This rearrangement joins TRBV19 to TRBJ2-3, with 9 bases that match TRBD1. This CDR3 region has 18 residues. Germline V gene lookup returns CDR1 LNHDA and CDR2 SQIVND (reference sequence). Trimming at V came to 1 base and at J to 3 bases, leaving 11 bases not matched to a gene. CDR3 amino acids: CASSIGTGTGRLTDTQYF. CDR3 nucleotides: TGTGCCAGTAGTATAGGAACCGGGACAGGGAGATTGACAGATACGCAGTATTTT.

This sequence joins TRBV9 and TRBJ1-5; D is possibly TRBD1 (5 bases). Germline CDR1 SGDLS, CDR2 YYNGEE. This CDR3 comprises 16 residues. V shed 3 bases and J shed 2 bases, with 15 bases lying between them. The CDR3 protein is CASSEGIREGNQPQHF. Written as DNA, the CDR3 is TGTGCCAGCAGCGAGGGAATCAGGGAAGGCAATCAGCCCCAGCATTTT.

This rearrangement joins TRBV10-2 to TRBJ2-2, with 10 bases identical to TRBD2. The germline V gene has CDR1 WSHSY and CDR2 SAAADI. The CDR3 sequence is 17 residues long. J lost 0 bases, V lost 5 bases, and 6 bases had no gene match. CDR3 protein: CASSFSSGGPNTGELFF. The CDR3 region has the DNA TGCGCCAGCAGTTTCTCTAGCGGGGGCCCGAACACCGGGGAGCTGTTTTTT.

This chain uses TRBV5-1 with TRBJ2-1; 11 nucleotides agree with TRBD2. The CDR3 runs to 19 residues. The germline CDR1 and CDR2 sequences are SGHRS and YFSETQ. V trimming: 4 bases; J trimming: 5 bases; junction bases outside the gene matches: 17. The CDR3 here is CASSPAINIAGGPHNEQFF. The CDR3 DNA reads as TGCGCCAGCAGCCCTGCGATTAACATAGCGGGAGGGCCCCACAATGAGCAGTTCTTC.

This chain joins TRBV11-3 and TRBJ2-1; 8 bases are a match to TRBD2. The length of the CDR3 is 14 residues. Per the germline V gene, CDR1 is SGHNT and CDR2 is YENEEA. Losses at the gene ends were 7 bases for V and 6 bases for J; bases not matched to a gene: 8. In DNA, the CDR3 is TGTGCCAGCACCGGGACTAGAGTAAGCAATGAGCAGTTCTTC. Its translation is CASTGTRVSNEQFF.

The chain uses TRBV30 and TRBJ1-2; D unclear. V gave up 5 bases and J gave up 5 bases, with 12 bases separating them. Germline V lookup: CDR1 GTSNPN, CDR2 SVGIG (reference sequence). The CDR3 extends over 12 amino acids. The CDR3 region is CAWEGGSYGYTF. In nucleotides, the CDR3 is TGTGCCTGGGAAGGAGGGTCTTATGGCTACACCTTC.

V usage is TRBV20-1 and J usage is TRBJ2-7, with D maybe TRBD1 (6 bases). CDR1 DFQATT and CDR2 SNEGSKA come from the germline V gene (reference sequence). This CDR3 is built from 11 residues. Trimming left V 4 bases short and J 8 bases short, with 12 bases between. The CDR3 sequence is CSANYQGQQYF. CDR3 DNA: TGCAGTGCTAACTACCAGGGGCAGCAGTACTTC.

This clone was counted between two and nine times. The CDR3 loop is CASRATAEQFF. The DNA of the CDR3 is TGTGCCAGCAGAGCGACGGCTGAGCAGTTCTTC. The chain recombines TRBV6-5 with TRBJ2-1; no definite D call. The CDR3 runs to 11 residues. Trimming pared 6 bases from V and 9 bases from J, leaving 9 bases between. CDR1 and CDR2 (germline): MNHEY, SVGAGI.

The chain combines TRBV5-1 with TRBJ2-7; TRBD1 aligns across 8 bases. CDR1 SGHRS and CDR2 YFSETQ come from the germline V gene. After removal of 3 bases from V and 6 bases from J, the junction contained 8 bases not matched to a gene. The CDR3 sequence is 14 residues long. CDR3 sequence: CASSWGTGSPEQYV. CDR3 nucleotide sequence: TGCGCCAGCAGCTGGGGGACAGGATCCCCCGAGCAGTACGTC.

The rearrangement uses TRBV6-1 and TRBJ1-6, with 11 bases fitting TRBD1. V dropped 2 bases and J dropped 9; count of bases not matched to a gene: 3. This CDR3 spans 15 amino acids. Germline loops: CDR1 MNHNS, CDR2 SASEGT. The CDR3 DNA is TGTGCCAGCAGTGAATGGGACAGGGGGGCTTCACCCCTCCACTTT. Translated: CASSEWDRGASPLHF.

The chain combines TRBV30 with TRBJ1-5; D possibly corresponds to TRBD1 (6 bases). Germline lookup yields CDR1 GTSNPN and CDR2 SVGIG (reference sequence). The ends were cut back, 2 bases at V and 0 bases at J, with 8 bases in the middle. The CDR3 is made up of 14 amino acids. CDR3 sequence reads: CAWSRGGSNQPQHF. CDR3 nucleotides: TGTGCCTGGAGTCGAGGGGGTAGCAATCAGCCCCAGCATTTT.

The DNA for the CDR3 is TGTGCCAGCAGCCCCGGGACACGGGTATCAGAGACCCAGTACTTC. Translation: CASSPGTRVSETQYF. The genes are TRBV28 and TRBJ2-5, with TRBD1 as a possible D gene (6 bases). This CDR3 contains 15 residues. In germline, CDR1 is MDHEN, CDR2 SYDVKM. Trimming pared 6 bases from V and 4 bases from J, leaving 18 bases between.

This clone was seen a handful of times. This rearrangement joins TRBV11-2 to TRBJ1-2; D remains ambiguous. Trimming took 5 bases from V and 6 from J, leaving 13 bases between them. CDR3 size: 13 residues. The V gene's germline CDR1 is SGHAT and CDR2 FQNNGV. CDR3 loop: CASSDKTVDGYTF. The DNA of the CDR3 is TGTGCCAGCAGCGACAAGACGGTGGATGGCTACACCTTC.

The DNA of the CDR3 is TGTGCCAGCAGTAGTGACAGGGCGAGCAATCAGCCCCAGCATTTT. This codes for CASSSDRASNQPQHF. V and J are TRBV6-5 and TRBJ1-5, with 7 positions matching TRBD1. V trimming: 5 bases; J trimming: 1 base; junction bases outside the gene matches: 5. The germline CDR1 and CDR2 sequences are MNHEY and SVGAGI. This CDR3 contains 15 residues.

This rearrangement joins TRBV4-2 to TRBJ2-7; 10 bases line up with TRBD2. Trimming removed 5 bases from V and 4 bases from J; junction bases left unmatched: 8. The CDR3 runs to 15 residues. Looked up from germline, CDR1 is LGHNA and CDR2 is YNFKEQ. The CDR3: CASSSRTSGDYEQYF. CDR3 DNA: TGTGCCAGCAGCTCACGGACTAGCGGAGATTACGAGCAGTACTTC.

This clone has a single count. The chain couples TRBV30 to TRBJ2-7, with 12 bases identical to TRBD2. CDR1 GTSNPN and CDR2 SVGIG come from the germline V gene (reference sequence). There are 14 residues in the CDR3. V lost 5 bases and J lost 5; bases outside the gene matches: 7. The DNA of the CDR3 is TGTGCCTGGCAACTAGCGGGAGGTTTAAACGAGCAGTACTTC. Protein product: CAWQLAGGLNEQYF.

The chain joins TRBV25-1 to TRBJ1-3; tentatively, D is TRBD1 (6 bases). The V end was cut by 10 bases, the J end by 0 bases, with 16 bases between. Germline lookup yields CDR1 MGHDK and CDR2 SYGVNS. This CDR3 has 15 amino acids. CDR3 sequence: CATQAGAYSGNTIYF. The CDR3 DNA sequence: TGTGCCACTCAGGCAGGGGCTTACTCTGGAAACACCATATATTTT. Variable domain in full (rest from reference TRBV25-1 and TRBJ1-3): EADIYQTPRYLVIGTGKKITLECSQTMGHDKMYWYQQDPGMELHLIHYSYGVNSTEKGDLSSESTVSRIRTEHFPLTLESARPSHTSQYLCATQAGAYSGNTIYFGEGSWLTVV.

This clone was found a few times. The chain links TRBV6-5 to TRBJ2-4; 7 bases align to TRBD1. The CDR3 extends over 13 amino acids. The V gene's germline CDR1 is MNHEY and CDR2 SVGAGI. V shed 4 bases and J 8 bases; nucleotides not matched to a gene: 5. The CDR3: CASSSFQGDIQYF. As DNA, the CDR3 is TGTGCCAGCAGTTCCTTTCAGGGGGACATTCAGTACTTC.

The rearrangement links TRBV10-3 to TRBJ2-1, with 16 bases identical to TRBD2. From germline, CDR1 is ENHRY and CDR2 SYGVKD. V dropped 3 bases and J dropped 0; count of bases not matched to a gene: 8. The CDR3 has 20 residues. The CDR3 is CAISDPGLAGGLSSYNEQFF. The CDR3 nucleotides read TGTGCCATCAGTGATCCGGGACTAGCGGGAGGGTTAAGCTCCTACAATGAGCAGTTCTTC.